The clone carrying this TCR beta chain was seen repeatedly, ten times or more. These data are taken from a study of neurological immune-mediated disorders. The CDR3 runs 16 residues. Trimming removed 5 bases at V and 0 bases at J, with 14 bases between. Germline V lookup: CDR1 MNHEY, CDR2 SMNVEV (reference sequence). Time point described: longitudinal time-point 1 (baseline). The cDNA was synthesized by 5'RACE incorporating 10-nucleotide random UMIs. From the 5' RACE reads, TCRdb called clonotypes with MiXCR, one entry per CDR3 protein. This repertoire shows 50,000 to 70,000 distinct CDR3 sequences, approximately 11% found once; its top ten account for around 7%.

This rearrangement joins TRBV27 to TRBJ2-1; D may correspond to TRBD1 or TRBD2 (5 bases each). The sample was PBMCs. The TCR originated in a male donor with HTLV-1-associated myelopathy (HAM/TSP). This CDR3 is CASSPAGGSSYNEQFF. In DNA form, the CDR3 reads TGTGCCAGCAGTCCGGCTGGGGGTAGCTCCTACAATGAGCAGTTCTTC.